This entry concerns a single T cell receptor beta chain. These data originate in a study of cytomegalovirus exposure and HLA in healthy donors. Measured with immunoSEQ multiplex PCR; TCRdb has only the in-frame clones, and not every one. The sample has roughly 80,000 clones, 94% seen once. V was clipped by 10 bases and J by 6 bases; unmatched bases: 16. Germline V gene data show CDR1 as ENHRY and CDR2 as SYGVKD. The length of the CDR3 is 15 residues. The gene calls are TRBV10-3 and TRBJ2-5, with TRBD1 matching 8 bases. The clonotype comes from a woman under 30 in good health and CMV-seropositive. The sample was PBMCs. Here the CDR3 DNA reads TGTGCCACCTCCATCTCCGGGACAGGCACACAGACCCAGTACTTC. Protein product: CATSISGTGTQTQYF.